This is a list of T cell receptor beta chains from one sample in a study of beta chain features in type 1 diabetes. The repertoire was sequenced with immunoSEQ multiplex PCR; TCRdb's copy has only in-frame clones and lacks some. The sample yields some 160,000 clones, approximately 10% seen once. The sample comprised central memory CD4+ T cells from blood. Receptors were obtained from a woman aged 30 to 39 with type 1 diabetes. Both conserved end residues are part of each CDR3. D genes are given only for firm matches. Clone size is shown for a subset of rows, as once, few, many or a class of expanded clone.

cdr3_nt,cdr3_aa,d_call,clone_size,j_call,v_call
TGTGCCAGCAGCGTAGCCGGGAGGACTGAAGCTTTCTTT,CASSVAGRTEAFF,-,few,TRBJ1-1,TRBV9
TGTGCCAGTAGTATAGGCCTTAGCGCGGGAGCTTCCTACAATGAGCAGTTCTTC,CASSIGLSAGASYNEQFF,TRBD2,few,TRBJ2-1,TRBV19
TGTGCCAGCGGGGGACAGGGGCTGGCTGGGGCCAACGTCCTGACTTTC,CASGGQGLAGANVLTF,TRBD1,many,TRBJ2-6,TRBV7-3
TGTGCTAGTGCCCTTGACAGGGCCGGAGCTTTCTTT,CASALDRAGAFF,TRBD1,few,TRBJ1-1,TRBV12-5
TGTGCCAGCAGCGTGCCGGGACAGGGACCAGATACGCAGTATTTT,CASSVPGQGPDTQYF,TRBD1,few,TRBJ2-3,TRBV28
TGTGCCACTTACAGGGACCTGACATATGGCTACACCTTC,CATYRDLTYGYTF,-,few,TRBJ1-2,TRBV19
TGCGCCAGCAGCCCCGGGGACAGGGAAAGCTATGGCTACACCTTC,CASSPGDRESYGYTF,TRBD1,few,TRBJ1-2,TRBV4-1
TGTGCCACCAGCAGGGGGGACTTGACAAAAGAAGCTTTCTTT,CATSRGDLTKEAFF,-,few,TRBJ1-1,TRBV15
TGTGCCTGGGGGCTCTGGGAGCAAGAGACCCAGTACTTC,CAWGLWEQETQYF,-,-,TRBJ2-5,TRBV30
TGCAGCGTTGTCGGTGGGGCGACAGATACGCAGTATTTT,CSVVGGATDTQYF,-,few,TRBJ2-3,TRBV29-1
TGTGCCAGTCGGGAGGGAGTGGAGCAGTACTTC,CASREGVEQYF,TRBD2,few,TRBJ2-7,TRBV18
TGTGCCAGCAGTTTCGGGACCCAGGGGTCCAACGAGCAGTACTTC,CASSFGTQGSNEQYF,-,-,TRBJ2-7,TRBV6-5
TGTGCCAGCAGTTCGCTGCCAGGTCAGCCCCAGCATTTT,CASSSLPGQPQHF,-,-,TRBJ1-5,TRBV7-6
TGCGCCAGCAGCTTTACAGGGCCGAACACTGAAGCTTTCTTT,CASSFTGPNTEAFF,-,few,TRBJ1-1,TRBV5-1
TGTGCCAGCAGTTTACTTCCAGGGTCTGCCAAAAACATTCAGTACTTC,CASSLLPGSAKNIQYF,-,-,TRBJ2-4,TRBV28
TGTGCCAGCAGCTTAGGTGGGGGGAATCAGCCCCAGCATTTT,CASSLGGGNQPQHF,-,few,TRBJ1-5,TRBV7-9